This T cell receptor (beta chain) was documented in a study of T cell repertoires in cytomegalovirus infection. The V and J ends lost 0 bases and 1 base respectively, with 7 bases between them. CDR1 and CDR2 from the germline V gene are SGHDT and YYEEEE. This CDR3 has 14 residues. Each CDR3 protein is one row after TCRdb ran MiXCR on the reads. The sample lists 95,000 to 120,000 distinct CDR3 sequences, over 30% seen once, with 41% in the top ten. This clonotype has more than one count but fewer than ten. The antigen is undetermined. Specimen: CD8+ T cells from cultured PBMCs, collected from culture after CMV antigen stimulation. The sequence was collected from a human donor in good health (CMV status not recorded). Some clones in this sample may be carry-over from other donors' samples. The genes are TRBV5-6 and TRBJ2-5; unclear D gene. CDR3 in DNA: TGTGCCAGCAGCTTGGTTACCAGCCAAGAGACCCAGTACTTC. Protein: CASSLVTSQETQYF.